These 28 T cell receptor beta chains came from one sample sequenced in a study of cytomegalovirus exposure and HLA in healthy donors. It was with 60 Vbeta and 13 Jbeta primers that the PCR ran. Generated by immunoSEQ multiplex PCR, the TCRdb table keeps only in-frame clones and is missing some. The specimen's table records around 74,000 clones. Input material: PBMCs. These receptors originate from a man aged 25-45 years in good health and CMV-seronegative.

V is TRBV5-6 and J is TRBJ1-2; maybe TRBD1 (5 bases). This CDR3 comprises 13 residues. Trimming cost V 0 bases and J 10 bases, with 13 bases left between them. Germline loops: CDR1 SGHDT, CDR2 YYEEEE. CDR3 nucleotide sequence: TGTGCCAGCAGCTTGGAGGAGGGGATAGTCTACACCTTC. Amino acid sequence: CASSLEEGIVYTF.

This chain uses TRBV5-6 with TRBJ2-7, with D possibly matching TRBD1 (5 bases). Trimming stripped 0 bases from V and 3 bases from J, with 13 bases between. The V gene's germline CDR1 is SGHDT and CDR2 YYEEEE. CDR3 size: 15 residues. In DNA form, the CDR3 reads TGTGCCAGCAGCTTGGCGGGCAGGGAAGGCTACGAGCAGTACTTC. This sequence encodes CASSLAGREGYEQYF.

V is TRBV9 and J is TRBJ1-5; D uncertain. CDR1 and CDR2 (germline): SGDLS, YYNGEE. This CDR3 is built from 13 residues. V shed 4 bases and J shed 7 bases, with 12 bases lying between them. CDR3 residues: CASSLEDGQPQHF. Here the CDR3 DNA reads TGTGCCAGCAGCTTGGAGGACGGACAGCCCCAGCATTTT.

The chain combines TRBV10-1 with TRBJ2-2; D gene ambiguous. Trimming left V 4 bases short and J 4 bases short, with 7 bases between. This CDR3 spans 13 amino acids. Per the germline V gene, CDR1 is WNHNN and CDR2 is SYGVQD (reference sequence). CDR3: CASSARITGELFF. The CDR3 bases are TGCGCCAGCAGTGCCAGAATCACCGGGGAGCTGTTTTTT.

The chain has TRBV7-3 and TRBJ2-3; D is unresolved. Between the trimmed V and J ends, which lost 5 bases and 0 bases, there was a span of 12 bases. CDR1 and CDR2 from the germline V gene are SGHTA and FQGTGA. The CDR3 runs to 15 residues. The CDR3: CASSRVGDSTDTQYF. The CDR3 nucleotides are TGTGCCAGCAGCCGAGTGGGCGATAGCACAGATACGCAGTATTTT.

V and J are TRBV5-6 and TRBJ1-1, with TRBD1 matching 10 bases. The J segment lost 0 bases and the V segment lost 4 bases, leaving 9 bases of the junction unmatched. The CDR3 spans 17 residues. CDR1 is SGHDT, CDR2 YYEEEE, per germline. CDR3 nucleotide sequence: TGTGCCAGCAGCCGCTCCCTGACAGGGGGCCTGAACACTGAAGCTTTCTTT. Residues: CASSRSLTGGLNTEAFF.

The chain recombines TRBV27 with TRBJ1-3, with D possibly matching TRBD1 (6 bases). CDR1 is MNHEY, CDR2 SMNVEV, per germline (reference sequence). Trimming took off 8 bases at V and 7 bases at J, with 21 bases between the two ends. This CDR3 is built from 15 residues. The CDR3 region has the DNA TGTGCCAGCGGGGGGGAGGGGGGTATTCGGAACACCATATATTTT. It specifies CASGGEGGIRNTIYF.

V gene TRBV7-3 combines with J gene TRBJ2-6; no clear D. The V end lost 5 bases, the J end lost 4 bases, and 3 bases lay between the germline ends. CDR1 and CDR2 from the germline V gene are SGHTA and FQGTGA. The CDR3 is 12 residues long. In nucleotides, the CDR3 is TGTGCCAGCAGCCTCGGGGCCAACGTCCTGACTTTC. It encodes CASSLGANVLTF.

In nucleotides, the CDR3 is TGTGCCAGTAGTATAGATCGGTTGGAGACTGAAGCTTTCTTT. It encodes CASSIDRLETEAFF. V is TRBV19 and J is TRBJ1-1; D is undetermined. This CDR3 spans 14 amino acids. Deletions cut 0 bases from V and 5 bases from J, with 10 bases between. Germline assignment: CDR1 LNHDA and CDR2 SQIVND (reference sequence).

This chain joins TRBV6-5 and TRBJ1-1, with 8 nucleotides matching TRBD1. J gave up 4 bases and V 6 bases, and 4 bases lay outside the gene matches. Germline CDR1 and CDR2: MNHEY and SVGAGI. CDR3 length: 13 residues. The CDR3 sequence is CASRRQGSTEAFF. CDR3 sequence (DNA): TGTGCCAGCAGACGACAGGGGAGCACTGAAGCTTTCTTT.

The CDR3 sequence is CASSPTTGGFAEAFF. The CDR3 DNA sequence: TGTGCCAGCAGCCCAACGACAGGGGGCTTCGCTGAAGCTTTCTTT. The rearrangement joins TRBV9 to TRBJ1-1; 10 bases fit TRBD1. Germline lookup yields CDR1 SGDLS and CDR2 YYNGEE. CDR3 length: 15 amino acids. The V segment lost 4 bases and the J segment 6 bases; nucleotides outside the gene matches: 9.

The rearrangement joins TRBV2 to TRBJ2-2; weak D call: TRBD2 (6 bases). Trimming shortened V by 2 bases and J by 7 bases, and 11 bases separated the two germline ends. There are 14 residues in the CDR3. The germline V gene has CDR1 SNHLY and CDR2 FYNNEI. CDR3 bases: TGTGCCAGCAGTGAACAGACTAGTCTCGGGGAGCTGTTTTTT. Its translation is CASSEQTSLGELFF.

The CDR3 loop is CASSLVARVPYNEQFF. The CDR3 bases are TGTGCCAGCAGCTTGGTCGCCAGGGTACCCTACAATGAGCAGTTCTTC. The rearrangement links TRBV5-6 to TRBJ2-1; possible D gene TRBD1, 5 bases. The germline V gene has CDR1 SGHDT and CDR2 YYEEEE. This CDR3 has 16 amino acids. V dropped 0 bases and J dropped 2 bases, with 12 bases sitting between them. The variable domain in full, completed from reference TRBV5-6 and TRBJ2-1, reads DAGVTQSPTHLIKTRGQQVTLRCSPKSGHDTVSWYQQALGQGPQFIFQYYEEEERQRGNFPDRFSGHQFPNYSSELNVNALLLGDSALYLCASSLVARVPYNEQFFGPGTRLTVL.

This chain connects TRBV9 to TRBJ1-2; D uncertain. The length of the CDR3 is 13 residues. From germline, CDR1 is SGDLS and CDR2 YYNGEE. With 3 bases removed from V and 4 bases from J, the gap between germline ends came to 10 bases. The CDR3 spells CASSAEGSYGYTF. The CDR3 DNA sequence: TGTGCCAGCAGCGCAGAAGGGAGCTATGGCTACACCTTC. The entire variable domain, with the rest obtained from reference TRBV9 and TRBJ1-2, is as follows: DSGVTQTPKHLITATGQRVTLRCSPRSGDLSVYWYQQSLDQGLQFLIQYYNGEERAKGNILERFSAQQFPDLHSELNLSSLELGDSALYFCASSAEGSYGYTFGSGTRLTVV.

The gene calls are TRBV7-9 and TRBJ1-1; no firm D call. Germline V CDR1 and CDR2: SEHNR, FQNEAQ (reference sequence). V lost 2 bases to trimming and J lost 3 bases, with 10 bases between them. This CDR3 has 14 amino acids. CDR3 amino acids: CASSLRSIDTEAFF. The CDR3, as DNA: TGTGCCAGCAGCTTACGGAGTATTGACACTGAAGCTTTCTTT.

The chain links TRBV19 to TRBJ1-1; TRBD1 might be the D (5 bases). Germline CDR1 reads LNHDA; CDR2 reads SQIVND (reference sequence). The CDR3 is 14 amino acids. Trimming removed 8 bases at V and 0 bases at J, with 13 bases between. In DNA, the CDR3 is TGTGCCAGTGCAAGGGAGGACATGAACACTGAAGCTTTCTTT. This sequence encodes CASAREDMNTEAFF.

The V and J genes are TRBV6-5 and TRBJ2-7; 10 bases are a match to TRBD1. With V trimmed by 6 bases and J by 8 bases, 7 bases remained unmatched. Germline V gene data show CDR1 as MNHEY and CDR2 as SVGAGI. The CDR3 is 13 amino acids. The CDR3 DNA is TGTGCCAGCAGGGCCGGGACAGGGGTAAAGCAGTACTTC. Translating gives CASRAGTGVKQYF.

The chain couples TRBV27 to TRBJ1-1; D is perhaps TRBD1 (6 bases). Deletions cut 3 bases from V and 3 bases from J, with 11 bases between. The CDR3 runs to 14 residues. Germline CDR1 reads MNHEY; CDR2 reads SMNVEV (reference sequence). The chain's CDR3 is CASSFQGPHTEAFF. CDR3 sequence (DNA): TGTGCCAGCAGTTTCCAGGGGCCCCACACTGAAGCTTTCTTT.

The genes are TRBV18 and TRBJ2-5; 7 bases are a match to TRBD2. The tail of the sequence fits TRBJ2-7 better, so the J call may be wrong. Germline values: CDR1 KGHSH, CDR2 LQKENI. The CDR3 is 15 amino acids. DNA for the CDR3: TGTGCCAGCTCACTTTATACTAGCGAGAGCTACGAGCAGTACTTC. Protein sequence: CASSLYTSESYEQYF.

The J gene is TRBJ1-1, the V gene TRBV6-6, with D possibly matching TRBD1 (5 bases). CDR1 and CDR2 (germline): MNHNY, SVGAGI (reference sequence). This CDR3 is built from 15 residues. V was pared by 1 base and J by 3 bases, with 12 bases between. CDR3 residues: CASSYWQGTYTEAFF. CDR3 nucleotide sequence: TGTGCCAGCAGTTACTGGCAGGGAACGTACACTGAAGCTTTCTTT.

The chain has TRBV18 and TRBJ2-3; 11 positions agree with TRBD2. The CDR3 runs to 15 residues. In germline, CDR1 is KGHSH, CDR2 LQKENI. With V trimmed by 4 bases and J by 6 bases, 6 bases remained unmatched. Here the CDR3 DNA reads TGTGCCAGCTCACTAACTAGCGGGGGTGTGGATACGCAGTATTTT. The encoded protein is CASSLTSGGVDTQYF.

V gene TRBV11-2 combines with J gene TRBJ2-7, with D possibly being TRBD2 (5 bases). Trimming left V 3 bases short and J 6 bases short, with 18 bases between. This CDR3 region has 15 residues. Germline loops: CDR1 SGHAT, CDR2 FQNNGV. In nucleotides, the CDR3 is TGTGCCAGCAGCTTTCTTCCCCGAGGGTTCGGCGAGCAGTACTTC. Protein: CASSFLPRGFGEQYF.

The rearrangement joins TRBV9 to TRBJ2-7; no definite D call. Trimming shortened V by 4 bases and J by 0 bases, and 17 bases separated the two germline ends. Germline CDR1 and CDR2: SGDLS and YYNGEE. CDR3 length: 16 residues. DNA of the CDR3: TGTGCCAGCAGCCCTCGTGCCGAGTTTAGCTCCTACGAGCAGTACTTC. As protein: CASSPRAEFSSYEQYF.

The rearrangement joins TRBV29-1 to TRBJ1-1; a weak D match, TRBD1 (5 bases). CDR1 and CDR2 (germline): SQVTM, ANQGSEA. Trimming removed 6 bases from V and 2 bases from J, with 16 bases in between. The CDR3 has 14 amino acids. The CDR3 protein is CSVYRSPLNTEAFF. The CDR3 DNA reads TGCAGCGTCTACAGGAGCCCATTAAACACTGAAGCTTTCTTT.

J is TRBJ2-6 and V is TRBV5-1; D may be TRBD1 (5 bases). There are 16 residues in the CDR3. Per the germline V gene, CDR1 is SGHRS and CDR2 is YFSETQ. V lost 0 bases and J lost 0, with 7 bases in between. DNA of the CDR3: TGCGCCAGCAGCTTGGGACAGTCCTCTGGGGCCAACGTCCTGACTTTC. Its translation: CASSLGQSSGANVLTF.

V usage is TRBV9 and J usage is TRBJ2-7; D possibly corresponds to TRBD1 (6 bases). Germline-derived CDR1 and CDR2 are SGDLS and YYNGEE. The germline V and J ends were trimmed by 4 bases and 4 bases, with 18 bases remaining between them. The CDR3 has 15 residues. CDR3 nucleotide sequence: TGTGCCAGCAGCCTACAGACAGGACTCGGGTACGAGCAGTACTTC. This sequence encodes CASSLQTGLGYEQYF.

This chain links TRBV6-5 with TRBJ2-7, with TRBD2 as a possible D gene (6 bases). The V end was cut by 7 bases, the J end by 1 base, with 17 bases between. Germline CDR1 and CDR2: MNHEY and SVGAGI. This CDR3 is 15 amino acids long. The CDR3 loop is CASTPGLGGSYEQYF. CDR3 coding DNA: TGTGCCAGCACCCCGGGGTTGGGGGGTTCCTACGAGCAGTACTTC.

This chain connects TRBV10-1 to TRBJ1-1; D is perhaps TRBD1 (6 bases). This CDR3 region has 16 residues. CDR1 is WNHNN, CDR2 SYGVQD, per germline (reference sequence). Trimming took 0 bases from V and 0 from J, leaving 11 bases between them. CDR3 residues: CASSESRGALNTEAFF. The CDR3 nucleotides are TGCGCCAGCAGTGAGTCGCGGGGGGCGTTGAACACTGAAGCTTTCTTT.